This T cell receptor (beta chain) emerged from a study of T-cell reconstitution after alpha-beta-depleted transplantation in children. Findings and caveats of the study: Reports say that about two months after transplant, the alpha-beta T cells came out of several hundred graft clones that had expanded.

From germline, CDR1 is MDHEN and CDR2 SYDVKM. The CDR3 has 15 amino acids. V shed 6 bases, J shed 3 bases, and the junction held 3 bases outside the gene matches. As it was prepared, the TCRbeta library received unique molecular identifiers. TCRdb ran MiXCR on the PCR reads and lists one entry per CDR3 protein. The table has 500,000 to 650,000 distinct CDR3 sequences, 13% seen once; the top ten hold approximately 2%. Only a few counts were recorded for this clonotype. No antigen is known for it. This receptor was obtained from a male patient younger than 18 who had a stem cell transplant for acute myeloid leukemia, so the T cells may come from the graft donor. This material consisted of PBMCs, mostly from graft donor cells, taken 360 days after TCRalphabeta/CD19-depleted stem cell transplant. This chain uses TRBV28 with TRBJ2-7, with 15 nucleotides matching TRBD2. The CDR3 DNA sequence: TGTGCCAGCAGGCTGGGACTAGCGGGAGGCTACGAGCAGTACTTC. This sequence encodes CASRLGLAGGYEQYF.